The 23 T cell receptor beta chains below all came from one sample that was sequenced in a study of response to subunit inactivated influenza vaccine. TCRdb independently ran MiXCR on the RT-PCR reads; one entry per CDR3 protein. The table has fewer than 600,000 distinct CDR3 sequences, roughly 7.6% seen once. The source was PBMCs from blood, collected about 23 months after vaccination. The receptors originated from a man in his fifties or sixties who received an inactivated influenza vaccine.

CDR3 in amino acids: CASSHGRGGGDTQYF. For the CDR3, the DNA is TGTGCCAGCAGCCACGGGAGGGGCGGAGGGGATACGCAGTATTTT. The chain joins TRBV6-1 to TRBJ2-3; 8 nucleotides line up with TRBD2. Germline CDR1 MNHNS, CDR2 SASEGT. J gave up 6 bases and V 6 bases, and 11 bases lay outside the gene matches. The CDR3 runs 15 residues.

The chain joins TRBV4-1 to TRBJ2-2, with D possibly matching TRBD2 (6 bases). The germline gives CDR1 MGHRA, CDR2 YSYEKL. This CDR3 has 16 amino acids. V lost 0 bases and J lost 5, with 13 bases in between. As DNA, the CDR3 is TGCGCCAGCAGCCAAGAGGCGGGGTTGTTGACCGGGGAGCTGTTTTTT. This encodes CASSQEAGLLTGELFF.

This clonotype was seen a single time. The CDR3 region has the DNA TGCAGTGCTAGGTTCGGGCGAGGGGAACGCGAGCAGTACTTC. This gives the protein CSARFGRGEREQYF. The chain has TRBV20-1 and TRBJ2-7; D may match TRBD1 or TRBD2 (5 bases each). Trimming took off 3 bases at V and 6 bases at J, with 18 bases between the two ends. The CDR3 contains 14 residues. Germline V gives CDR1 DFQATT, CDR2 SNEGSKA (reference sequence).

This chain links TRBV18 with TRBJ1-2; D is unresolved. CDR1 and CDR2 from the germline V gene are KGHSH and LQKENI. V dropped 2 bases and J dropped 3 bases, with 7 bases sitting between them. CDR3 length: 13 residues. CDR3 sequence: CASSPGYDYGYTF. The DNA for the CDR3 is TGTGCCAGCTCACCAGGGTACGACTATGGCTACACCTTC.

This clonotype has ten or more counts. The chain links TRBV5-6 to TRBJ1-2, with D hard to call. The CDR3 loop spans 13 amino acids. V lost 1 base and J 2 bases, leaving 6 bases between the germline ends. Per the germline V gene, CDR1 is SGHDT and CDR2 is YYEEEE. CDR3 nucleotides: TGTGCCAGCAGCTTGCCCGACAACTATGGCTACACCTTC. Translating it yields CASSLPDNYGYTF.

This sequence joins TRBV20-1 and TRBJ2-7; 9 positions agree with TRBD1. The CDR3 consists of 14 residues. Germline CDR1 and CDR2: DFQATT and SNEGSKA (reference sequence). CDR3 in amino acids: CSPLGQGYAYEQYF. For the CDR3, the DNA is TGCAGCCCCTTGGGACAGGGTTATGCGTACGAGCAGTACTTC.

This clonotype has ten or more counts. V usage is TRBV12-3 or TRBV12-4 and J usage is TRBJ2-7; D may be TRBD2 (6 bases). V was pared by 5 bases and J by 0 bases, with 8 bases between. CDR3 length equals 13 residues. CDR3 residues: CASSRDFSYEQYF. The CDR3 DNA reads TGTGCCAGCAGTCGGGACTTCTCCTACGAGCAGTACTTC.

This clonotype was seen at least ten times. The rearrangement uses TRBV18 and TRBJ2-3, with D hard to call. V was shortened by 2 bases and J by 5 bases, with 5 bases between the two germline ends. CDR3 length: 12 amino acids. CDR1 is KGHSH, CDR2 LQKENI, per germline. The CDR3 DNA sequence: TGTGCCAGCTCACCAGTGCGAGATACGCAGTATTTT. It codes for CASSPVRDTQYF.

This clonotype was detected only a few times. The rearrangement links TRBV18 to TRBJ2-2; TRBD1 aligns across 8 bases. The germline V gene encodes CDR1 KGHSH and CDR2 LQKENI. With V trimmed by 4 bases and J by 1 base, 5 bases remained unmatched. CDR3 length: 16 amino acids. The CDR3 region is CASSLTTGVNTGELFF. CDR3 in DNA: TGTGCCAGCTCACTAACGACAGGGGTGAACACCGGGGAGCTGTTTTTT.

This chain uses TRBV20-1 with TRBJ2-3, with 9 nucleotides matching TRBD2. CDR1 is DFQATT, CDR2 SNEGSKA, per germline (reference sequence). This CDR3 has 16 residues. The junction had 10 bases not matched to a gene; V was cut back by 6 bases and J by 0 bases. The CDR3 DNA reads as TGCAGTGCCCAAAGTCGACTAGCGGCCAGCACAGATACGCAGTATTTT. Its protein product is CSAQSRLAASTDTQYF.

The table lists this clonotype with many counts. The chain recombines TRBV6-2 or TRBV6-3 with TRBJ1-1, with D tentatively TRBD1 (6 bases). V shed 7 bases and J shed 11 bases, with 26 bases lying between them. Germline V gene sequence: CDR1 MNHEY, CDR2 SVGEGT. This CDR3 region has 15 residues. The CDR3 spells CASNDRPGTPLGAFF. DNA of the CDR3: TGTGCCAGCAACGACCGACCGGGGACACCCCTTGGTGCTTTCTTT.

This clonotype was detected only a few times. The CDR3 protein is CSLRAWGETQYF. DNA of the CDR3: TGCAGTCTCAGGGCGTGGGGGGAGACCCAGTACTTC. The V call is TRBV20-1, the J call TRBJ2-5; the D gene could be TRBD1 or TRBD2 (5 bases each). This CDR3 contains 12 residues. From germline, CDR1 is DFQATT and CDR2 SNEGSKA (reference sequence). The V and J ends lost 8 bases and 5 bases respectively, with 15 bases between them.

Ten or more counts support this clonotype. The chain is built from TRBV5-1 and TRBJ2-5, with D tentatively TRBD2 (6 bases). Germline CDR1 and CDR2: SGHRS and YFSETQ. The V end was cut by 4 bases, the J end by 5 bases, with 15 bases between. The CDR3 spans 14 residues. CDR3 residues: CASSRGLEGETQYF. CDR3 coding DNA: TGCGCCAGCAGCCGAGGGTTGGAGGGGGAGACCCAGTACTTC. Combining the CDR3 with reference TRBV5-1 and TRBJ2-5 gives the whole variable domain KAGVTQTPRYLIKTRGQQVTLSCSPISGHRSVSWYQQTPGQGLQFLFEYFSETQRNKGNFPGRFSGRQFSNSRSEMNVSTLELGDSALYLCASSRGLEGETQYFGPGTRLLVL.

This clonotype was counted a few times. With a much larger clone just one base away, this may be a read error. The J gene is TRBJ2-3, the V gene TRBV20-1; D possibly corresponds to TRBD2 (6 bases). This CDR3 is built from 15 residues. Germline assignment: CDR1 DFQATT and CDR2 SNEGSKA (reference sequence). The CDR3 loop is CGATPRGREIDTQYF. In nucleotides, the CDR3 is TGCGGTGCTACCCCGAGGGGCCGGGAGATAGATACGCAGTATTTT.

This clonotype was counted ten times or more. V gene TRBV5-1 combines with J gene TRBJ1-2, with TRBD1 matching over 9 bases. Germline trimming cut 4 bases from V and 6 bases from J; bases unmatched to any gene: 10. The CDR3 contains 15 residues. The germline CDR1 and CDR2 sequences are SGHRS and YFSETQ. Written as DNA, the CDR3 is TGCGCCAGCAGCGATCGGACAGGGGTTGGTAATGGCTACACCTTC. Translated: CASSDRTGVGNGYTF.

This clonotype was seen repeatedly, ten times or more. The chain employs TRBV3-1 and TRBJ2-7, with D possibly matching TRBD2 (6 bases). The CDR3 length is 13 residues. CDR1 is LGHDT, CDR2 YNNKEL, per germline (reference sequence). The V end was cut by 0 bases, the J end by 5 bases, with 8 bases between. The CDR3 DNA reads TGTGCCAGCAGCCAAGATTGGGAGGACGAGCAGTACTTC. Translation gives CASSQDWEDEQYF.

CDR3: CASSGPDRVQETQYF. The CDR3 DNA sequence: TGTGCCAGCAGTGGGCCGGACAGGGTCCAAGAGACCCAGTACTTC. The V and J genes are TRBV25-1 and TRBJ2-5; TRBD1 matches at 8 bases. Trimming took 4 bases from V and 1 from J; bases not matched to a gene: 5. CDR3 length equals 15 residues. Germline assignment: CDR1 MGHDK and CDR2 SYGVNS. The complete variable domain, with remaining parts taken from reference TRBV25-1 and TRBJ2-5, reads EADIYQTPRYLVIGTGKKITLECSQTMGHDKMYWYQQDPGMELHLIHYSYGVNSTEKGDLSSESTVSRIRTEHFPLTLESARPSHTSQYLCASSGPDRVQETQYFGPGTRLLVL.

This clonotype was seen a handful of times. CDR3 region: CASSHSGGAFQNEQFF. In DNA form, the CDR3 reads TGTGCCAGCAGTCATAGCGGGGGGGCCTTCCAGAATGAGCAGTTCTTC. The V and J genes are TRBV7-2 and TRBJ2-1, with 11 bases identical to TRBD2. V lost 6 bases to trimming and J lost 7 bases; unmatched junction nucleotides: 11. The CDR3 consists of 16 residues. Germline loops: CDR1 SGHTA, CDR2 FQGNSA.

This clonotype was recorded a few times. The chain uses TRBV28 and TRBJ1-1; D is perhaps TRBD1 (6 bases). The germline CDR1 and CDR2 sequences are MDHEN and SYDVKM. V was clipped by 6 bases and J by 11 bases, with 13 bases between them. The CDR3 is 11 amino acids. CDR3 in DNA: TGTGCCAGCAGACTCAGGGGTCCGGCTTTCTTT. It encodes CASRLRGPAFF.

This clonotype occurred many times. The chain links TRBV7-9 to TRBJ2-3, with 11 bases fitting TRBD1. Germline CDR1 is SEHNR and CDR2 is FQNEAQ (reference sequence). The CDR3 has 15 residues. V gave up 2 bases and J gave up 6 bases; unmatched junction bases: 4. CDR3 nucleotides: TGTGCCAGCAGCTTAAGGGACAGGGGGAAGGATACGCAGTATTTT. Translating gives CASSLRDRGKDTQYF.

The genes are TRBV7-2 and TRBJ2-7, with TRBD1 identical over 8 bases. The V gene's germline CDR1 is SGHTA and CDR2 FQGNSA. Trimming removed 4 bases from V and 6 bases from J; junction bases left unmatched: 8. This CDR3 comprises 14 residues. CDR3 residues: CASSSRTGNTEQYF. In nucleotides, the CDR3 is TGTGCCAGCAGCTCTCGGACAGGGAATACCGAGCAGTACTTC.

The CDR3 loop reads CASSVGGQSTYEQYF. The CDR3 nucleotides read TGTGCCAGCAGCGTAGGCGGACAGAGTACCTACGAGCAGTACTTC. This chain connects TRBV9 to TRBJ2-7, with a weak D call TRBD1 (6 bases). V was trimmed by 0 bases and J by 2 bases, leaving 12 bases between them. CDR3 size: 15 residues. The V gene's germline CDR1 is SGDLS and CDR2 YYNGEE.

J is TRBJ1-1 and V is TRBV6-5; TRBD1 might be the D (5 bases). The ends were cut back, 0 bases at V and 5 bases at J, with 16 bases in the middle. The CDR3 contains 16 residues. Germline V CDR1 and CDR2: MNHEY, SVGAGI. The CDR3 DNA sequence: TGTGCCAGCAGTTACTCGCCTCATCCAGGGCGGACTGAAGCTTTCTTT. Protein product: CASSYSPHPGRTEAFF.